This T cell receptor (beta chain) was retrieved from a study of T cells after yellow fever vaccination. Study as a whole: Any fraction with a low cell number was prepared using SMART-Seq v4 Ultra Low Input. Study-wide results and caveats: Overall, a small share of clonotypes was seen in both CD4 and CD8 compartments. Detected again after the booster were most primary-vaccination clones, at approximately 95% CD4 and around 91% CD8. The presence of abundant clonotypes contaminating from the bulk population was possible in FACS-sorted repertoires.

The CDR3 extends over 13 amino acids. The V segment lost 6 bases and the J segment 9 bases; nucleotides outside the gene matches: 10. In TCRdb, the 5' RACE reads were re-called with MiXCR into one record per CDR3 protein. This table holds some 52,000 distinct CDR3 sequences, approximately 6.6% found once. This clonotype counts as medium-sized (0.01 to 0.1%). The receptor was derived from a young man who received the YFV17D yellow fever vaccine. Here the sequenced sample was CD8+ T cells not binding an NS4B(214-222) dextramer, sorted from PBMCs, taken approximately 47 days after the first yellow fever vaccination. This sequence joins TRBV12-3 or TRBV12-4 and TRBJ1-2; 7 nucleotides line up with TRBD1. The CDR3 bases are TGTGCCAGCAGCCAGGACAGGTTTTTCCGCTACACCTTC. Translating gives CASSQDRFFRYTF.